Listed below are T cell receptor beta chains from one sample, sequenced in a study of neoadjuvant anti-PD-1 for oral cavity cancer. Libraries were prepared by immunoSEQ multiplex PCR; TCRdb keeps only in-frame clonotypes and omits some of them. The sample has roughly 67,000 clones, 83% seen once. Sequences were derived from PBMCs, sampled before nivolumab (anti-PD-1) treatment. The source of these receptors is a person between 40 and 85 years old with oral cavity squamous cell carcinoma. Each CDR3 is given with its conserved first and last residue. Fields, in order: J gene, V gene, CDR3 protein.

TRBJ2-7 TRBV18 CASSPGRISSYEQYF
TRBJ2-2 TRBV5-4 CASSLAGVLGGGELFF
TRBJ2-5 TRBV30 CAWKGGSETQYF
TRBJ1-2 TRBV7-9 CASSFIEGARDGYTF
TRBJ1-1 TRBV5-1 CASSLGFRRTERGSEAFF
TRBJ1-4 TRBV9 CASSVGTGLDEKLFF
TRBJ2-5 TRBV5-1 CASSLVREETQYF
TRBJ1-1 TRBV5-5 CASSYRDRGTEAFF
TRBJ1-2 TRBV7-9 CASSPEVLGYYGYTF
TRBJ1-2 TRBV7-9 CASSFLGGYTF
TRBJ2-1 TRBV7-9 CASSPAGFSYNEQFF
TRBJ2-7 TRBV19 CASSPTASYEQYF
TRBJ2-7 TRBV2 CASLDRFYEQYF
TRBJ2-3 TRBV27 CASWEGSGWTDTQYF
TRBJ2-1 TRBV6-5 CASSSMTLRGEQFF
TRBJ1-2 TRBV4-1 CASSQELPPFRGYSGYTF